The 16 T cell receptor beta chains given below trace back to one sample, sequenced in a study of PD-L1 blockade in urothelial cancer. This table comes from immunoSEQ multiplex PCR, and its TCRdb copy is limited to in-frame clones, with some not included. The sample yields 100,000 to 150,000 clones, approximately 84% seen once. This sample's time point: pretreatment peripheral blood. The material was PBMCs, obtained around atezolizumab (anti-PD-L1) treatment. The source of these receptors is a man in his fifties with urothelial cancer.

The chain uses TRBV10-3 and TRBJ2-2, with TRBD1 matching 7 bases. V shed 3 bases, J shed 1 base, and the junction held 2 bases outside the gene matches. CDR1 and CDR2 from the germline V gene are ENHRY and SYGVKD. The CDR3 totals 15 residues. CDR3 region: CAISDGTVNTGELFF. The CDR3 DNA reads TGTGCCATCAGTGACGGGACAGTGAACACCGGGGAGCTGTTTTTT.

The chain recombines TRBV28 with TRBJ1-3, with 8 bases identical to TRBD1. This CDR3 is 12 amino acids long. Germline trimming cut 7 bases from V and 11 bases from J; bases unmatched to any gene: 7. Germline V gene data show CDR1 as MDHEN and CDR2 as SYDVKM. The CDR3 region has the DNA TGTGCCAGCACCATTGGGACAGGTTCCATATATTTT. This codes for CASTIGTGSIYF. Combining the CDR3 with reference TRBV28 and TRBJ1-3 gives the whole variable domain DVKVTQSSRYLVKRTGEKVFLECVQDMDHENMFWYRQDPGLGLRLIYFSYDVKMKEKGDIPEGYSVSREKKERFSLILESASTNQTSMYLCASTIGTGSIYFGEGSWLTVV.

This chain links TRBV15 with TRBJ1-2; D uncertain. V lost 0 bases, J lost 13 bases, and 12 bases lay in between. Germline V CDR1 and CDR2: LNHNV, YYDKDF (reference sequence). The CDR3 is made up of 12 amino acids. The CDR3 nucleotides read TGTGCCACCAGCAGAGATCGAGTGTCCGCCACCTTC. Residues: CATSRDRVSATF.

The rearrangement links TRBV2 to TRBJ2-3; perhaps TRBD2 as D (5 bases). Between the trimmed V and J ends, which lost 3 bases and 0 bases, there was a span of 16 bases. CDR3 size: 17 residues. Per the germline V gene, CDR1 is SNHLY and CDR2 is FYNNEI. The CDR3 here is CASSDTDYSGSTDTQYF. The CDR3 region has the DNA TGTGCCAGCAGTGACACAGATTACAGCGGTAGCACAGATACGCAGTATTTT.

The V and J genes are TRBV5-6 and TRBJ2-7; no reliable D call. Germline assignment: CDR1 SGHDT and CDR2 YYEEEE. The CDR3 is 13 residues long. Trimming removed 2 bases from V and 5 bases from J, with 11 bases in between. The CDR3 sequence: CASSFPTVHEQYF. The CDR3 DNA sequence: TGTGCCAGCAGCTTTCCAACAGTCCACGAGCAGTACTTC.

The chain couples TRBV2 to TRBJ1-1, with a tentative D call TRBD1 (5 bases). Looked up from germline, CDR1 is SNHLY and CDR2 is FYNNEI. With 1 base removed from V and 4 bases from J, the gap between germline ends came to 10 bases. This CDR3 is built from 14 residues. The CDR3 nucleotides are TGTGCCAGCAGTGAAGAGGGGAGGGGCACTGAAGCTTTCTTT. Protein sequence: CASSEEGRGTEAFF.

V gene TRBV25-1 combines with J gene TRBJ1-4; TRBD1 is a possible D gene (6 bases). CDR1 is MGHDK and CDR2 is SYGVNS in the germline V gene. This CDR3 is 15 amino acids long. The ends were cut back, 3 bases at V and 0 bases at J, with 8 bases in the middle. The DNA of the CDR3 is TGTGCCAGCAGTGAGTCAGGGGCAACTAATGAAAAACTGTTTTTT. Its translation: CASSESGATNEKLFF.

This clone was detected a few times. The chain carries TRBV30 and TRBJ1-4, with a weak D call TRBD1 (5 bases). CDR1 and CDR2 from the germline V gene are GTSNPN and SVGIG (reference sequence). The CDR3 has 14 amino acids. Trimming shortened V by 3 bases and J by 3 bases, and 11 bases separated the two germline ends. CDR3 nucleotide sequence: TGTGCCTGGAGGAGACAGCTGGCTAATGAAAAACTGTTTTTT. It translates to CAWRRQLANEKLFF.

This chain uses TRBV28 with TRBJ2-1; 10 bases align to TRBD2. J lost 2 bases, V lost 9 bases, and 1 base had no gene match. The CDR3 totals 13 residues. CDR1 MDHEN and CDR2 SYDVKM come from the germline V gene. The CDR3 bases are TGTGCCAGTACTAGCGGGGCCTACAATGAGCAGTTCTTC. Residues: CASTSGAYNEQFF.

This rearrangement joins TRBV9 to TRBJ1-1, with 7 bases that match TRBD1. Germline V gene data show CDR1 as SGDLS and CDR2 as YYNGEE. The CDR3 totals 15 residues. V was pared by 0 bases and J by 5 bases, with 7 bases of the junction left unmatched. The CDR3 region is CASSVGTGAGTEAFF. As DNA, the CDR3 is TGTGCCAGCAGCGTAGGGACAGGCGCGGGAACTGAAGCTTTCTTT.

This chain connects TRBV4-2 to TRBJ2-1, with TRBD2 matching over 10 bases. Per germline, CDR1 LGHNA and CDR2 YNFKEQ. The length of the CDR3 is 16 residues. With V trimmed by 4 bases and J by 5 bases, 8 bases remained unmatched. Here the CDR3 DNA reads TGTGCCAGCAGCCGGGTACTAGCGGGAATCGACAATGAGCAGTTCTTC. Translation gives CASSRVLAGIDNEQFF.

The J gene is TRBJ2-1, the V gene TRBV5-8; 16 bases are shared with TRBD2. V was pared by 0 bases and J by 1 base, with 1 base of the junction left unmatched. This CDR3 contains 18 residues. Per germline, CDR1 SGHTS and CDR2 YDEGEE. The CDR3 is CASSLEGLAGGSYNEQFF. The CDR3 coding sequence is TGTGCCAGCAGCTTGGAGGGACTAGCGGGAGGGTCCTACAATGAGCAGTTCTTC.

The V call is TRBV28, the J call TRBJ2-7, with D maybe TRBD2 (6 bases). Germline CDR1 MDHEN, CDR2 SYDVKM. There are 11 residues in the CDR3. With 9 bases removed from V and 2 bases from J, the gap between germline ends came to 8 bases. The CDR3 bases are TGTGCCAGTGGACTACCCTACGAGCAGTACTTC. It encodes CASGLPYEQYF. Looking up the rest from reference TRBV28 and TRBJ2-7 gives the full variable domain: DVKVTQSSRYLVKRTGEKVFLECVQDMDHENMFWYRQDPGLGLRLIYFSYDVKMKEKGDIPEGYSVSREKKERFSLILESASTNQTSMYLCASGLPYEQYFGPGTRLTVT.

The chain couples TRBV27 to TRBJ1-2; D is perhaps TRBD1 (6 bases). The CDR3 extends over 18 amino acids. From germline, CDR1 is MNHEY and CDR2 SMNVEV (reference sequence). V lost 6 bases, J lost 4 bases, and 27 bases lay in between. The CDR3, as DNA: TGTGCCAGCAGGCGGGGGGGCCAGTTTATAGGAGCTCCCTATGGCTACACCTTC. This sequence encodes CASRRGGQFIGAPYGYTF.

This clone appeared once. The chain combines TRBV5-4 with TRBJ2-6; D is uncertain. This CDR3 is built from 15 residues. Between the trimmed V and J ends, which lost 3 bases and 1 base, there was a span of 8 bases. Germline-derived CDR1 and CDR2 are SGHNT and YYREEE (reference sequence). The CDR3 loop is CASSSPKSGANVLTF. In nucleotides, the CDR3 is TGTGCCAGCAGCTCCCCTAAATCTGGGGCCAACGTCCTGACTTTC.

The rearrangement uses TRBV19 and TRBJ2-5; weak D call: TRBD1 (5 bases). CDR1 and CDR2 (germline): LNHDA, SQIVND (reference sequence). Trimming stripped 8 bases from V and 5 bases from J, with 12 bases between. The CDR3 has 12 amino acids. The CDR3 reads CASSGAWETQYF. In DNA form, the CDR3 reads TGTGCCAGTTCTGGGGCCTGGGAGACCCAGTACTTC.